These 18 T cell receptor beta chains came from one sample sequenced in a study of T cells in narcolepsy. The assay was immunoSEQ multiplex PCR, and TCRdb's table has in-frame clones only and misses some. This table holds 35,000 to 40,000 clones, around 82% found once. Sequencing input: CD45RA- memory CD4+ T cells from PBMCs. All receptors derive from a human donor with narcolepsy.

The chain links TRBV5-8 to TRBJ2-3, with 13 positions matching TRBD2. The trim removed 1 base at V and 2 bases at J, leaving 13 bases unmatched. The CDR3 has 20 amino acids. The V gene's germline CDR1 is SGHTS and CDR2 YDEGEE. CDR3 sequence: CASSLRGRTSGGGSTDTQYF. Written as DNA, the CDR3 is TGTGCCAGCAGCTTGAGGGGGCGGACTAGCGGGGGAGGATCCACAGATACGCAGTATTTT.

Here the CDR3 reads CAWSVGQGVGNQPQHF. The CDR3 coding sequence is TGTGCCTGGAGTGTAGGGCAGGGTGTAGGCAATCAGCCCCAGCATTTT. The chain is built from TRBV30 and TRBJ1-5; possible D gene TRBD1, 5 bases. Trimming pared 0 bases from V and 2 bases from J, leaving 14 bases between. The CDR3 is 16 amino acids. Germline lookup yields CDR1 GTSNPN and CDR2 SVGIG (reference sequence).

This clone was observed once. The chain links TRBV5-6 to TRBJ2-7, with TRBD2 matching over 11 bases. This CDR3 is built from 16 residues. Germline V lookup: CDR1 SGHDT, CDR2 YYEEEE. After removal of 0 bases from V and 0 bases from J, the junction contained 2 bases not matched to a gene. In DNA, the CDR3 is TGTGCCAGCAGCTTGGCGACTAGCGGGGCCTCCTACGAGCAGTACTTC. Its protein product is CASSLATSGASYEQYF.

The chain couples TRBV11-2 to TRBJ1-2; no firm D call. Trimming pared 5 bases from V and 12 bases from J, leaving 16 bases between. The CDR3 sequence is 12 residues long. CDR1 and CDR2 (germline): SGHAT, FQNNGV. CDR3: CASSQSRNKDTF. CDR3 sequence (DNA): TGTGCCAGCAGCCAATCACGCAATAAGGACACCTTC.

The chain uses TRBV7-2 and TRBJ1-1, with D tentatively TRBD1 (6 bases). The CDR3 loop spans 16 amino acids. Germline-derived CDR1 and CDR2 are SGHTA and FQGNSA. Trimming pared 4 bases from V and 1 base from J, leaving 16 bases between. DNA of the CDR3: TGTGCCAGCAGCTCCGGCGGGGGGCACAAGAACACTGAAGCTTTCTTT. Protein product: CASSSGGGHKNTEAFF.

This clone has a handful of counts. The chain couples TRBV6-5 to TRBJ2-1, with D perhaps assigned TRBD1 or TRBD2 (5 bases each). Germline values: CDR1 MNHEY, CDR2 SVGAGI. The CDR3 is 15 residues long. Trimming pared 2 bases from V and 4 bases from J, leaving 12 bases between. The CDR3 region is CASSYRDGLYNEQFF. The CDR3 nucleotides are TGTGCCAGCAGTTACCGGGACGGGCTTTACAATGAGCAGTTCTTC.

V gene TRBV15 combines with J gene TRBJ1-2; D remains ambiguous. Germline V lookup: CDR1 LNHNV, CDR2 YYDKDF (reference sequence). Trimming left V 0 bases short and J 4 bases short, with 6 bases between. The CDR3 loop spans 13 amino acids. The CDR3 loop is CATSRDPSYGYTF. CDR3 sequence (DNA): TGTGCCACCAGCAGAGATCCCAGCTATGGCTACACCTTC.

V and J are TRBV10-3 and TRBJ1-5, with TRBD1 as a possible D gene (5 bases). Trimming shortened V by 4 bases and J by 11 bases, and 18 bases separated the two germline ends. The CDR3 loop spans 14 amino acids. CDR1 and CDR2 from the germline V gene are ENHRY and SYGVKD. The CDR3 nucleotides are TGTGCCATCAGTGGTGGGGACGAGGCTAGGACCCAGCATTTT. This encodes CAISGGDEARTQHF.

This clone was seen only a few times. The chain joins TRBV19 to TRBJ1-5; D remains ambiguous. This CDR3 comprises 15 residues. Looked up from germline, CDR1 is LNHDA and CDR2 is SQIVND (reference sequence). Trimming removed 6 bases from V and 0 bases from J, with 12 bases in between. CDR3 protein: CASRIAGLSNQPQHF. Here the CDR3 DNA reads TGTGCCAGTAGAATTGCAGGTCTTAGCAATCAGCCCCAGCATTTT.

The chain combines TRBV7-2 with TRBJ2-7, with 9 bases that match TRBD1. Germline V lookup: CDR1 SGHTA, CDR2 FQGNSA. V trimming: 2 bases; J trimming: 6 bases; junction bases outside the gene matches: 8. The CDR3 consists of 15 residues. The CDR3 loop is CASSLITGQGVEQYF. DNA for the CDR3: TGTGCCAGCAGCTTAATCACGGGACAGGGAGTCGAGCAGTACTTC.

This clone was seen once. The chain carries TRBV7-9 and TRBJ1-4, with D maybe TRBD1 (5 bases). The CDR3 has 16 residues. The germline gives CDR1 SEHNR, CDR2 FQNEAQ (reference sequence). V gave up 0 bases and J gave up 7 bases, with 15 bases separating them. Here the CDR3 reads CASSLASAPTGEKLFF. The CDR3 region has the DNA TGTGCCAGCAGCTTAGCGTCTGCACCTACAGGTGAAAAACTGTTTTTT. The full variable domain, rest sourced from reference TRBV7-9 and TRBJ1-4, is DTGVSQNPRHKITKRGQNVTFRCDPISEHNRLYWYRQTLGQGPEFLTYFQNEAQLEKSRLLSDRFSAERPKGSFSTLEIQRTEQGDSAMYLCASSLASAPTGEKLFFGSGTQLSVL.

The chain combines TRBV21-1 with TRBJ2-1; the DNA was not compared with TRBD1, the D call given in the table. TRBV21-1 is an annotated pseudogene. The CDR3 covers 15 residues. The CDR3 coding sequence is TGTGCCAGCAGCAAGAGGGCAGGGGGCTCAAATGAGCAGTTCTTC. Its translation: CASSKRAGGSNEQFF.

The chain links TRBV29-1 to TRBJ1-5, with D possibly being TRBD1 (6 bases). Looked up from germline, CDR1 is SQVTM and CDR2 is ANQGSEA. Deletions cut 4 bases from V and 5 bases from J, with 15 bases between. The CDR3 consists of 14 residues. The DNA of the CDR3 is TGCAGCGTTGCGGGGGGCGTACAGGATCAGCCCCAGCATTTT. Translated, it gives CSVAGGVQDQPQHF.

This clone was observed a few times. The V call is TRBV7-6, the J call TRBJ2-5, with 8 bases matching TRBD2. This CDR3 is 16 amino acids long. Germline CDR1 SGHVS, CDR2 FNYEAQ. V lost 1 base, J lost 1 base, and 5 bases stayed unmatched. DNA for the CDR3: TGTGCCAGCAGCTTAGGAGCGGGGGCTGCCCAAGAGACCCAGTACTTC. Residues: CASSLGAGAAQETQYF. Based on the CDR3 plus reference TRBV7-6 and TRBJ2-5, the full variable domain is GAGVSQSPRYKVTKRGQDVALRCDPISGHVSLYWYRQALGQGPEFLTYFNYEAQQDKSGLPNDRFSAERPEGSISTLTIQRTEQRDSAMYRCASSLGAGAAQETQYFGPGTRLLVL.

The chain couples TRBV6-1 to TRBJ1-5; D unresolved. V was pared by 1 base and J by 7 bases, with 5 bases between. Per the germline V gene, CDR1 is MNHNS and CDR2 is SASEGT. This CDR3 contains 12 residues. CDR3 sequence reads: CASSEGTQPQHF. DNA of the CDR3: TGTGCCAGCAGTGAAGGAACGCAGCCCCAGCATTTT.

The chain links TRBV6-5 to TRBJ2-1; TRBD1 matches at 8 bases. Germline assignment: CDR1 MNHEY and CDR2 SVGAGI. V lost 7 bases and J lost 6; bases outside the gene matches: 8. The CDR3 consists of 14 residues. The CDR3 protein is CASKQGARGNEQFF. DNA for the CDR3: TGTGCCAGCAAGCAGGGGGCGCGGGGCAATGAGCAGTTCTTC.

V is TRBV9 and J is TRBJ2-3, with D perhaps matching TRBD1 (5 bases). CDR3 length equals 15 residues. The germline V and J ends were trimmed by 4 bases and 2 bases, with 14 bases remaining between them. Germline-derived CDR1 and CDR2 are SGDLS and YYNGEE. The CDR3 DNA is TGTGCCAGCAGCTACCAAGGGGCGAACACAGATACGCAGTATTTT. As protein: CASSYQGANTDTQYF.

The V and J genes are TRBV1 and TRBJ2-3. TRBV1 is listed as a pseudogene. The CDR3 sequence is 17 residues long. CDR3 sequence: CTSSQDGPSPSTDTQYF. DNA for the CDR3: TGCACCAGCAGCCAAGATGGCCCCAGCCCGAGCACAGATACGCAGTATTTT.